The source of this TCR beta chain is a study of shared clonotypes between healthy human individuals. Whole-study context: Participating donors consisted of two women and a few men aged 18 to 49.

The CDR3 is 17 residues long. Deletions cut 0 bases from V and 0 bases from J, with 12 bases between. The germline V gene has CDR1 SGDLS and CDR2 YYNGEE. This clone appeared a few times. Its target is unknown. Study-level points and caveats: Researchers sampled only blood; tissue repertoires likely differ.

Generated by immunoSEQ multiplex PCR, the TCRdb table keeps only in-frame clones and is missing some. The data hold 450,000 to 500,000 clones, with 60% to 80% observed a single time. In unsorted samples, genomic DNA was obtained using tens of millions of PBMCs. Specimen: PBMCs. The source of this sequence is a woman aged 40 to 49 in good health. Some clones in this sample may be carry-over from other donors' samples. This chain connects TRBV9 to TRBJ1-4, with D hard to call. CDR3 in DNA: TGTGCCAGCAGCGTAGGGGAGGGATCATCAACTAATGAAAAACTGTTTTTT. Protein: CASSVGEGSSTNEKLFF.